The rows below give T cell receptor beta chains drawn from one sample of a study of T-cell memory formation after mild COVID-19. TCRdb re-analysed the 5' RACE reads in MiXCR, keeping a single row per CDR3 protein. The sample holds around 300,000 distinct CDR3 sequences, 13% to 15% seen once. The sequenced material came from PBMCs or a T cell subset sorted from them (not recorded which). These receptors originate from a man aged 18 to 30 who had mild COVID-19 (a few samples of this study predate the infection). Cell type and time point are not known. CDR3s include the opening cysteine and the closing phenylalanine or tryptophan. A D gene is named only where the DNA matches it firmly. Size is stated for part of the rows, as once, few or many counts, or as a class when the clone is expanded.

d_call clone_size j_call v_call cdr3_nt cdr3_aa
. few TRBJ2-1 TRBV5-1 TGCGCCAGCAGCTTGGACTGGACATACAATGAGCAGTTCTTC CASSLDWTYNEQFF
TRBD1 few TRBJ1-1 TRBV30 TGTGCCTGGGACAGGGAGAGGACTGAAGCTTTCTTT CAWDRERTEAFF
. . TRBJ2-3 TRBV5-1 TGCGCCAGCAGCTCCGAGGGCCGCACAGATACGCAGTATTTT CASSSEGRTDTQYF
. few TRBJ1-3 TRBV12-3/TRBV12-4 TGTGCCAATGCGTGGGCTGGAAACACCATATATTTT CANAWAGNTIYF
. many TRBJ1-1 TRBV4-2 TGTGCCAGCAGCCAAGCGGTCGGGGGATTACGGGTCACTGAAGCTTTCTTT CASSQAVGGLRVTEAFF
TRBD1 . TRBJ2-2 TRBV20-1 TGCAGTGCTAGCCAGGGGGCTGGTACCGGGGAGCTGTTTTTT CSASQGAGTGELFF
TRBD2 . TRBJ2-3 TRBV5-1 TGCGCCAGCAGCTTCACCTTAGCGGGGGCAGATACGCAGTATTTT CASSFTLAGADTQYF
. few TRBJ1-6 TRBV7-2 TGTGCCAGCAGCTTAATGGGAGTAAGCTCACCCCTCCACTTT CASSLMGVSSPLHF
. . TRBJ2-7 TRBV7-2 TGTGCCAGCAGCTTAGAAAGCCACCGGGGCTACGAGCAGTACTTC CASSLESHRGYEQYF
. few TRBJ2-7 TRBV7-2 TGTGCCAGCAGCTTACAGGGGTCGGACTACGAGCAGTACTTC CASSLQGSDYEQYF
. few TRBJ2-1 TRBV7-2 TGTGCCAGCAGAACGAAGTTCTACAATGAGCAGTTCTTC CASRTKFYNEQFF
. . TRBJ1-6 TRBV6-5 TGTGCCAGCAAGGAGGGGTCCTATAATTCACCCCTCCACTTT CASKEGSYNSPLHF
TRBD1 . TRBJ2-7 TRBV7-6 TGTGCCAGCAGTTTGGGGACAGTGGGCTCCTACGAGCAGTACTTC CASSLGTVGSYEQYF
TRBD1 . TRBJ2-3 TRBV10-3 TGTGCCATCAGTGGCCGGGACAGGGGGCCCCACACAGATACGCAGTATTTT CAISGRDRGPHTDTQYF
. many TRBJ2-3 TRBV7-3 TGTGCCAGCAGCTCGGGACTCAGTGATACGCAGTATTTT CASSSGLSDTQYF
. many TRBJ1-5 TRBV6-2/TRBV6-3 TGTGCCGCCGGGGCAGGGGCGTCTTCGCCCCAGCATTTT CAAGAGASSPQHF
. . TRBJ2-1 TRBV7-2 TGTGCCAGCAGCTTAGTGCCCCCGGGGGCCATTGGCAATGAGCAGTTCTTC CASSLVPPGAIGNEQFF
. . TRBJ2-5 TRBV11-2 TGTGCCAGCAGCTTAGCCCCGCAGGGCCTAACCGGAGAGACCCAGTACTTC CASSLAPQGLTGETQYF
. . TRBJ1-2 TRBV7-2 TGTGCCAGCAGCTTCTGGGGGGGCGAAGGTGGCTACACCTTC CASSFWGGEGGYTF
TRBD2 few TRBJ2-5 TRBV27 TGTGCCAGCAGTCCGCGTGGGACTAGCGGGGGGCGGCTCTTCCAAGAGACCCAGTACTTC CASSPRGTSGGRLFQETQYF
TRBD1 . TRBJ2-5 TRBV20-1 TGCAGTGCTACTCCGGACAGGGGGGAGACCCAGTACTTC CSATPDRGETQYF
. many TRBJ1-3 TRBV4-3 TGCGCCAGCAGCCACCCCCCGCCCCGAAACACCATATATTTT CASSHPPPRNTIYF
. few TRBJ1-2 TRBV5-1 TGCGCCAGCAGCCAGCCTGGCCAGATATTTGGCTATGGCTACACCTTC CASSQPGQIFGYGYTF
. many TRBJ2-5 TRBV7-2 TGTGCCAGCAGCCCCCCACCGTGGGGGAATCCGGAAGAGACCCAGTACTTC CASSPPPWGNPEETQYF
. . TRBJ2-5 TRBV28 TGTGCCAGCAGTGACTTTCAAGAGACCCAGTACTTC CASSDFQETQYF
. . TRBJ1-5 TRBV20-1 TGCAGTGCCTCACCTCCTCCAGTACATAGCAATCAGCCCCAGCATTTT CSASPPPVHSNQPQHF
. . TRBJ2-1 TRBV7-9 TGTGCCAGCAGCTTATCGACGATCAATGAGCAGTTCTTC CASSLSTINEQFF